Below are 12 T cell receptor beta chains sequenced from a single sample in a study of blood T cells in healthy people across ages (dated by TCRdb to 2014 to 2015). The library came from 5' RACE. These reads were obtained on an Illumina HiSeq 2500. A second 7 to 11 cycle PCR used a sample-barcoded 5' primer and a J-beta primer mix. The raw public reads went through TCRdb reprocessing: fastp at Q25, MiXCR clone calling, in-frame beta chains kept. For every CDR3 protein sequence, its rows merge into one entry that carries the most common genes and DNA. The sample yields 1.5 million to 2 million distinct CDR3 sequences; roughly 52% were counted once. 2.1% of the sample is in the top ten clones. The sequencing input was blood. Source of these receptors: a woman between 40 and 55 years old in good health.

This clonotype was detected a few times. The rearrangement uses TRBV15 and TRBJ2-3; unclear D gene. Germline CDR1 reads LNHNV; CDR2 reads YYDKDF (reference sequence). V gave up 0 bases and J gave up 7 bases, with 5 bases separating them. The CDR3 contains 12 residues. Written as DNA, the CDR3 is TGTGCCACCAGCAGAGACGCCTATACGCAGTATTTT. Amino acids: CATSRDAYTQYF.

V and J are TRBV5-1 and TRBJ2-5, with D perhaps TRBD1 (6 bases). Trimming stripped 4 bases from V and 5 bases from J, with 21 bases between. The germline V gene encodes CDR1 SGHRS and CDR2 YFSETQ. The CDR3 has 16 amino acids. The CDR3 protein is CASSLRTGPLRETQYF. Here the CDR3 DNA reads TGCGCCAGCAGCCTAAGAACAGGGCCTCTCCGTGAGACCCAGTACTTC.

The genes are TRBV29-1 and TRBJ2-3; TRBD2 matches 8 bases. V shed 3 bases and J 10 bases; nucleotides not matched to a gene: 3. CDR1 is SQVTM, CDR2 ANQGSEA, per germline. This CDR3 is 11 amino acids long. CDR3 nucleotides: TGCAGCGTTGATTTACTAGCGGCGCAGTATTTT. Translated: CSVDLLAAQYF.

This rearrangement joins TRBV7-2 to TRBJ2-7; TRBD2 matches at 7 bases. CDR3 length: 15 residues. From germline, CDR1 is SGHTA and CDR2 FQGNSA. V lost 0 bases, J lost 5 bases, and 7 bases stayed unmatched. CDR3 bases: TGTGCCAGCAGCTTAGCCGCAGGGAGGGCCGACGAGCAGTACTTC. This gives the protein CASSLAAGRADEQYF.

This clonotype was seen a handful of times. CDR3 in amino acids: CAGQSVNRDGYTF. The DNA of the CDR3 is TGTGCCGGCCAATCTGTAAACAGGGACGGCTACACCTTC. V gene TRBV28 combines with J gene TRBJ1-2, with TRBD1 as a possible D gene (6 bases). CDR3 length: 13 amino acids. Trimming cost V 11 bases and J 8 bases, with 21 bases left between them. Looked up from germline, CDR1 is MDHEN and CDR2 is SYDVKM.

This clonotype was detected only a few times. This rearrangement joins TRBV7-2 to TRBJ2-7; perhaps TRBD2 as D (6 bases). The V gene's germline CDR1 is SGHTA and CDR2 FQGNSA. The CDR3 contains 14 residues. Trimming pared 6 bases from V and 2 bases from J, leaving 14 bases between. The CDR3 loop is CASRRGSEAYEQYF. CDR3 nucleotide sequence: TGTGCCAGCAGGCGGGGTTCGGAGGCCTACGAGCAGTACTTC.

This clonotype was counted only a few times. The chain carries TRBV12-3 or TRBV12-4 and TRBJ2-7, with 7 bases fitting TRBD1. CDR3 length equals 11 residues. Unmatched junction bases numbered 8, after V lost 6 bases and J lost 12 bases. CDR3 region: CASSKTGLMYF. CDR3 in DNA: TGTGCCAGCAGCAAGACAGGGTTGATGTACTTC.

This clonotype occurred a few times. J is TRBJ2-7 and V is TRBV7-2, with 8 bases lining up with TRBD1. The J call may be mistaken, given a closer DNA end match to TRBJ2-5. Germline assignment: CDR1 SGHTA and CDR2 FQGNSA. The CDR3 covers 14 residues. The CDR3 loop reads CASSLDRAYETQYF. The CDR3 DNA sequence: TGTGCCAGCAGCTTGGACAGGGCGTACGAGACCCAGTACTTC.

CDR3 loop: CASSWTLLEQYF. The CDR3 nucleotides read TGTGCCAGCAGCTGGACTCTATTGGAGCAGTACTTC. This sequence joins TRBV7-2 and TRBJ2-7; D might be TRBD2 (5 bases). Germline CDR1 SGHTA, CDR2 FQGNSA. CDR3 size: 12 residues. V dropped 4 bases and J dropped 7 bases, with 11 bases sitting between them.

This clonotype was counted between two and nine times. CDR3: CASGGQSSYEQYF. The CDR3 DNA is TGTGCCAGCGGCGGACAGAGCTCCTACGAGCAGTACTTC. V gene TRBV6-6 combines with J gene TRBJ2-7, with a possible D match to TRBD1 (6 bases). Germline CDR1 is MNHNY and CDR2 is SVGAGI (reference sequence). This CDR3 is 13 amino acids long. Trimming cost V 8 bases and J 0 bases, with 11 bases left between them.

The chain employs TRBV29-1 and TRBJ2-2, with D perhaps matching TRBD1 or TRBD2 (5 bases each). Trimming stripped 3 bases from V and 6 bases from J, with 8 bases between. CDR1 is SQVTM, CDR2 ANQGSEA, per germline. This CDR3 is built from 12 residues. In nucleotides, the CDR3 is TGCAGCGTTGACGGGGCCTCCGGGGAGCTGTTTTTT. As protein: CSVDGASGELFF.

The rearrangement uses TRBV9 and TRBJ2-1; perhaps TRBD1 as D (6 bases). The length of the CDR3 is 15 residues. Per the germline V gene, CDR1 is SGDLS and CDR2 is YYNGEE. The V end was cut by 4 bases, the J end by 4 bases, with 15 bases between. The CDR3 loop reads CASSPEGDTYNEQFF. The DNA of the CDR3 is TGTGCCAGCAGCCCAGAGGGGGACACATACAATGAGCAGTTCTTC. The full variable domain, with the rest looked up from reference TRBV9 and TRBJ2-1, is DSGVTQTPKHLITATGQRVTLRCSPRSGDLSVYWYQQSLDQGLQFLIQYYNGEERAKGNILERFSAQQFPDLHSELNLSSLELGDSALYFCASSPEGDTYNEQFFGPGTRLTVL.